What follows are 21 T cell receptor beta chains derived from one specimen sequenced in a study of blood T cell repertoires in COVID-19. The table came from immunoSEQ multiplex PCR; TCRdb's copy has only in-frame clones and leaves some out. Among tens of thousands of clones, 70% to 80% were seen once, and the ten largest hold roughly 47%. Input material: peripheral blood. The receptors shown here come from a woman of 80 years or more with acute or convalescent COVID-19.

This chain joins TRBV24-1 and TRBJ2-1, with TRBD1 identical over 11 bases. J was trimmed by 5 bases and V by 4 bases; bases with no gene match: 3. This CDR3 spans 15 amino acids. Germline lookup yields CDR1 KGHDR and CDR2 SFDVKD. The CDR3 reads CATSERDRGNNEQFF. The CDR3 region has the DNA TGTGCCACCAGTGAAAGGGACAGGGGGAACAATGAGCAGTTCTTC.

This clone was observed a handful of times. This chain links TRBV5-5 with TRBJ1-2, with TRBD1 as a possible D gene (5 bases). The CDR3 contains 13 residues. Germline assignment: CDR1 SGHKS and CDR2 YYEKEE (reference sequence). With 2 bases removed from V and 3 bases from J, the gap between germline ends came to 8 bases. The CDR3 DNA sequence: TGTGCCAGCAGCTTTCAGACAGACTATGGCTACACCTTC. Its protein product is CASSFQTDYGYTF.

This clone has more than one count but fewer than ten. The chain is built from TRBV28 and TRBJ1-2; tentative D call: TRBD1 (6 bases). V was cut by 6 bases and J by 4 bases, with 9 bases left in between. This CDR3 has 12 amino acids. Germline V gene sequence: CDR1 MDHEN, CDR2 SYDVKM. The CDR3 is CASRGGGYGYTF. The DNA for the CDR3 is TGTGCCAGCAGGGGAGGGGGCTATGGCTACACCTTC.

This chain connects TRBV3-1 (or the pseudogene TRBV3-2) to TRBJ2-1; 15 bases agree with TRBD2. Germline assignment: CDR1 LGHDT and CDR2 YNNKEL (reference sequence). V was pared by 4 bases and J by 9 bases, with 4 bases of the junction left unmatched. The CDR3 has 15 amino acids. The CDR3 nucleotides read TGTGCCAGCAGCCCCTGGACTAGCGGGAGGGTTGAGCAGTTCTTC. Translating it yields CASSPWTSGRVEQFF.

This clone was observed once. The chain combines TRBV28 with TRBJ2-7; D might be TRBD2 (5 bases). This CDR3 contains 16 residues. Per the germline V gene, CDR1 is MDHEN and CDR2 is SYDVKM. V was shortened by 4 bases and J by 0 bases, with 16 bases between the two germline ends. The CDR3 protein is CASSSSRTAISYEQYF. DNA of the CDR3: TGTGCCAGCAGTTCTTCAAGGACTGCTATCTCCTACGAGCAGTACTTC. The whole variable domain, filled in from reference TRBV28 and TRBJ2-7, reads DVKVTQSSRYLVKRTGEKVFLECVQDMDHENMFWYRQDPGLGLRLIYFSYDVKMKEKGDIPEGYSVSREKKERFSLILESASTNQTSMYLCASSSSRTAISYEQYFGPGTRLTVT.

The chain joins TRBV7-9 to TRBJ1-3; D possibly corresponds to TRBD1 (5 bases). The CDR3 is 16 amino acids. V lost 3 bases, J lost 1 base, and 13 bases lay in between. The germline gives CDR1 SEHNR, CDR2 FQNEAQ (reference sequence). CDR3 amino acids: CASSLPGGRSGNTIYF. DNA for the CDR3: TGTGCCAGCAGCTTGCCGGGGGGACGTTCTGGAAACACCATATATTTT.

CDR3 coding DNA: TGTGCCAGCAGCAAAGGACAGACTAGCACAGATACGCAGTATTTT. This translates into CASSKGQTSTDTQYF. The V gene is TRBV7-2, the J gene TRBJ2-3; tentative D call: TRBD1 (6 bases). V was trimmed by 5 bases and J by 0 bases, leaving 12 bases between them. The CDR3 totals 15 residues. The V gene's germline CDR1 is SGHTA and CDR2 FQGNSA.

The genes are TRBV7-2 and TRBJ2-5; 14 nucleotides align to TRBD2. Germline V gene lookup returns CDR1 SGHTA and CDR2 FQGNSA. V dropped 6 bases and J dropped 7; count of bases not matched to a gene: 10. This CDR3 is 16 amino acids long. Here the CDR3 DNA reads TGTGCCAGCAGTTACGGACTAGCGGGAGGACTGGGGACCCAGTACTTC. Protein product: CASSYGLAGGLGTQYF.

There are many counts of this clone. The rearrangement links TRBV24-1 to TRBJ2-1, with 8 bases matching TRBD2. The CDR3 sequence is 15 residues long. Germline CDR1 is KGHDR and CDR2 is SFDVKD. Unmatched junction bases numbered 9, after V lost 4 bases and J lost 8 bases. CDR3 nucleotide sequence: TGTGCCACCAGTGACCCCCTCGGGAGGGGCGATGAGCAGTTCTTC. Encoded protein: CATSDPLGRGDEQFF.

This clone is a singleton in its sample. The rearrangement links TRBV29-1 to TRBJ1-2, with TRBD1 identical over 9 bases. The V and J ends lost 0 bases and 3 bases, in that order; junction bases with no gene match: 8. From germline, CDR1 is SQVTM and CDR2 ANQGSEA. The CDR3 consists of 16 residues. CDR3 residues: CSVEDWGQGVDYGYTF. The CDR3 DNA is TGCAGCGTTGAAGACTGGGGACAGGGAGTGGACTATGGCTACACCTTC.

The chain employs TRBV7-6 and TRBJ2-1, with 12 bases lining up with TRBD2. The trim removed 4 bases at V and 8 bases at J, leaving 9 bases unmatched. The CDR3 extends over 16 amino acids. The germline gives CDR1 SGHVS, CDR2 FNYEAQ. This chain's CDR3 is CASSSGRTSGADEQFF. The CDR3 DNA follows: TGTGCCAGCAGCTCGGGACGGACTAGCGGGGCGGATGAGCAGTTCTTC.

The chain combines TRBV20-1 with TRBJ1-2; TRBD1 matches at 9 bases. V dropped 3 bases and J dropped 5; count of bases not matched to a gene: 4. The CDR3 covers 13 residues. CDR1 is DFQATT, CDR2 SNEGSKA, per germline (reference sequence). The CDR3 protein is CSASQDRGYGYTF. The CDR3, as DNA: TGCAGTGCTAGTCAGGACAGGGGATATGGCTACACCTTC.

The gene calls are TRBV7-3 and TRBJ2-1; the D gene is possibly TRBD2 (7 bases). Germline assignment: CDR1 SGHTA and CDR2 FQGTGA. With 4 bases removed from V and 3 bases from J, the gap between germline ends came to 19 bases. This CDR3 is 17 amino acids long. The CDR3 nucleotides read TGTGCCAGCAGCTCGACCCTCCAAGCGGGACACTACAATGAGCAGTTCTTC. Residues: CASSSTLQAGHYNEQFF.

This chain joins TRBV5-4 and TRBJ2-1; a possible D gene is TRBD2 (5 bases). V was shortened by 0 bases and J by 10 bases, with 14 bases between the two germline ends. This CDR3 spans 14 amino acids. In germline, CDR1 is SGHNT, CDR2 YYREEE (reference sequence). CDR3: CASSLEVVREEQFF. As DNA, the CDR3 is TGTGCCAGCAGCTTGGAAGTAGTCCGGGAAGAGCAGTTCTTC.

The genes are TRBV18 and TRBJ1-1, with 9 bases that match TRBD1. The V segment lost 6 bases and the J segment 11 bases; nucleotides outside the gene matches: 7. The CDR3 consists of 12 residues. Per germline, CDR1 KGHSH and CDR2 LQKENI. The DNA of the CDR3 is TGTGCCAGCTCCCCGGGACAGGGTGGCGCTTTCTTT. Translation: CASSPGQGGAFF. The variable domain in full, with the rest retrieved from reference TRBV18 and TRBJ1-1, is NAGVMQNPRHLVRRRGQEARLRCSPMKGHSHVYWYRQLPEEGLKFMVYLQKENIIDESGMPKERFSAEFPKEGPSILRIQQVVRGDSAAYFCASSPGQGGAFFGQGTRLTVV.

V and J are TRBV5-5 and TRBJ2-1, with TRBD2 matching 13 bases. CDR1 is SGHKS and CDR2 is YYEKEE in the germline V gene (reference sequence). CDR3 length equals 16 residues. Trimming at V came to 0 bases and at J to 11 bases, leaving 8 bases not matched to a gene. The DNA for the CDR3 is TGTGCCAGCAGCTTGGCACTAGCGGGAGGGACTAATAAGCAGTTCTTC. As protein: CASSLALAGGTNKQFF.

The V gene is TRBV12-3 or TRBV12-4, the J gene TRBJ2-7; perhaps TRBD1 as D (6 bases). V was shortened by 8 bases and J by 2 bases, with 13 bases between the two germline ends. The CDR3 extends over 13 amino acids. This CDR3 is CASANQGTYEQYF. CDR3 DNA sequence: TGTGCCAGCGCTAACCAGGGGACCTACGAGCAGTACTTC.

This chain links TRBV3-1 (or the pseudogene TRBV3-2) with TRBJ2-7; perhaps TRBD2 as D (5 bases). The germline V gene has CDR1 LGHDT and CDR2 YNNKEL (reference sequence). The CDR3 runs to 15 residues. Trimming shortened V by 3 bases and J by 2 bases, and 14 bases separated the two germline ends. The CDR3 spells CASSQGPGAAYEQYF. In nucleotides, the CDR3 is TGTGCCAGCAGCCAGGGCCCCGGAGCGGCCTACGAGCAGTACTTC.

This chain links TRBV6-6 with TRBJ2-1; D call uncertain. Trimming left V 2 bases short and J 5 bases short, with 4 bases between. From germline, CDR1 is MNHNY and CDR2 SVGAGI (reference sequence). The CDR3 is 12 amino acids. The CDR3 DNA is TGTGCCAGCAGTTACAGCCACAATGAGCAGTTCTTC. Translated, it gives CASSYSHNEQFF.

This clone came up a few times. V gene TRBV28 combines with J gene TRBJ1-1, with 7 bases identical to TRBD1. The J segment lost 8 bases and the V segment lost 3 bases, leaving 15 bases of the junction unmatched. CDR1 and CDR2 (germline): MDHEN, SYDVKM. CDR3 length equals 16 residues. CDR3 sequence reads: CASSLGPARAQGEAFF. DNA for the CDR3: TGTGCCAGCAGTTTGGGCCCCGCCAGAGCACAGGGGGAAGCTTTCTTT.

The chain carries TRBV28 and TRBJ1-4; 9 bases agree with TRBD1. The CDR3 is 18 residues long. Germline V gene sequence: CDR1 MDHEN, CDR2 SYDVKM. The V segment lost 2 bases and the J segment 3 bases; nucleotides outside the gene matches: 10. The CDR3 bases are TGTGCCAGCAGTTTAATCGGGACAGGGATTCTAGCTAATGAAAAACTGTTTTTT. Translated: CASSLIGTGILANEKLFF.